This T cell receptor (beta chain) was identified in a study of radiotherapy plus CTLA-4 blockade in lung cancer. General study findings and limits: Best predicting response, reportedly, were early blood T cell clone dynamics, with interferon-beta. An expansion of tumor-derived TCR clones occurred in blood after radiotherapy plus ipilimumab.

Chemo-refractory metastatic non-small-cell lung cancer patients underwent focal radiation alongside CTLA-4 blockade with ipilimumab. V lost 2 bases, J lost 1 base, and 3 bases stayed unmatched. Germline V CDR1 and CDR2: SNHLY, FYNNEI. There are 15 residues in the CDR3. Sequenced by immunoSEQ multiplex PCR; TCRdb stores in-frame clones only, minus some. The sample holds tens of thousands of clones, about four fifths seen once. This clone occurred a few times. Its antigen is undetermined. This chain links TRBV2 with TRBJ2-3, with 7 bases aligning to TRBD2. The origin of this receptor is a human donor with non-small cell lung cancer who had stable disease on radiotherapy plus ipilimumab. Sequencing was performed on peripheral blood, taken from a patient treated with radiotherapy plus ipilimumab. The CDR3 here is CASSELAGGTDTQYF. CDR3 DNA sequence: TGTGCCAGCAGTGAACTGGCGGGAGGCACAGATACGCAGTATTTT.